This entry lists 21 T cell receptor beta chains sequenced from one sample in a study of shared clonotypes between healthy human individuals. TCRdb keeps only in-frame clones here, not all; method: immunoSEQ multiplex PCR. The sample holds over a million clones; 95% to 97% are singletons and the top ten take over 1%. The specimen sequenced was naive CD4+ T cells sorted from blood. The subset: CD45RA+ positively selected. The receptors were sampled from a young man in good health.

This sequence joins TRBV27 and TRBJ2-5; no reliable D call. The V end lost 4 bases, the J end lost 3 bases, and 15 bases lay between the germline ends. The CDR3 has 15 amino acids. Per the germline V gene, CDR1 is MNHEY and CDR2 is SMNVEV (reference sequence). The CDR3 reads CASSSPDDGEETQYF. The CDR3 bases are TGTGCCAGCAGTTCCCCTGATGACGGAGAAGAGACCCAGTACTTC.

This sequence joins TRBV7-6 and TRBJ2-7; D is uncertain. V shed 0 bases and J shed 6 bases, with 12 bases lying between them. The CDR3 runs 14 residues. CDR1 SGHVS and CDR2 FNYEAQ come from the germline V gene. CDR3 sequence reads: CASSLARTASEQYF. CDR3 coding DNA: TGTGCCAGCAGCTTAGCAAGGACGGCGAGCGAGCAGTACTTC.

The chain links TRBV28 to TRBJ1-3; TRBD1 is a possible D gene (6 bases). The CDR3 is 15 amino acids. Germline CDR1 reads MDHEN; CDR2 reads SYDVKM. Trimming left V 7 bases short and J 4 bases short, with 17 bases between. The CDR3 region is CASNGPGAAGNTIYF. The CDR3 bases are TGTGCCAGCAACGGTCCGGGGGCGGCAGGAAACACCATATATTTT.

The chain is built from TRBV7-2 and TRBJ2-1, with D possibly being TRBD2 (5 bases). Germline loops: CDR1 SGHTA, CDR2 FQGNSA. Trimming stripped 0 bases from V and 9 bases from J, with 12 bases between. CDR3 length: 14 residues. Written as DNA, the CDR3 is TGTGCCAGCAGCTTAGCTACGGGCGGGCTTGAGCAGTTCTTC. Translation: CASSLATGGLEQFF.

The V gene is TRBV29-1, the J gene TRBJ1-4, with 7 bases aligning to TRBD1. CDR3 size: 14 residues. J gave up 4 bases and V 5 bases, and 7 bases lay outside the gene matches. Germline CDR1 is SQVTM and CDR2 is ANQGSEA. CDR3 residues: CSVTKGASNEKLFF. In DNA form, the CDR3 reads TGCAGCGTTACCAAGGGGGCTAGTAATGAAAAACTGTTTTTT.

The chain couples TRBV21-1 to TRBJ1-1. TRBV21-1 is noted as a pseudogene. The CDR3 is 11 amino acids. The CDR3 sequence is CASSAPSRAFF. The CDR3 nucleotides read TGTGCCAGCAGCGCCCCTTCTCGGGCTTTCTTT.

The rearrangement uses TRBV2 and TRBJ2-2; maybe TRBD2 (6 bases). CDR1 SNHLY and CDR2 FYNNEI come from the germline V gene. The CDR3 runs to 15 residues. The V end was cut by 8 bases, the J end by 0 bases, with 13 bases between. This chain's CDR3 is CASLKGRSNTGELFF. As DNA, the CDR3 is TGTGCCAGCTTAAAGGGGAGGTCGAACACCGGGGAGCTGTTTTTT.

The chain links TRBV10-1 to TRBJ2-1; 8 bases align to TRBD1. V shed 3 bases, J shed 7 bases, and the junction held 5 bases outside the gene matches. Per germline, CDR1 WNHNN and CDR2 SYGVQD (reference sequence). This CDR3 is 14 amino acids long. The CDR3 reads CASSDLDRVNEQFF. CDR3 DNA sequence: TGCGCCAGCAGTGACCTGGACAGGGTGAATGAGCAGTTCTTC.

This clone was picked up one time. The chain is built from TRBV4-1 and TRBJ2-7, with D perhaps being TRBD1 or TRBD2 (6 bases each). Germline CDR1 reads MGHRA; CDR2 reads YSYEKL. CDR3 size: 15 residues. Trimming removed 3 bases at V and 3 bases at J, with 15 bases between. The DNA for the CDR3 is TGCGCCAGCAGCCATCTGACAGGAGGGAACTACGAGCAGTACTTC. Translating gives CASSHLTGGNYEQYF.

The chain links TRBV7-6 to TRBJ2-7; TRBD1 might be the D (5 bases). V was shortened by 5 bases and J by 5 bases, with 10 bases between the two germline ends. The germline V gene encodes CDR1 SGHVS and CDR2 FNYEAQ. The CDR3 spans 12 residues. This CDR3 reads CASSPWGNEQYF. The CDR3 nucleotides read TGTGCCAGCAGCCCCTGGGGCAACGAGCAGTACTTC.

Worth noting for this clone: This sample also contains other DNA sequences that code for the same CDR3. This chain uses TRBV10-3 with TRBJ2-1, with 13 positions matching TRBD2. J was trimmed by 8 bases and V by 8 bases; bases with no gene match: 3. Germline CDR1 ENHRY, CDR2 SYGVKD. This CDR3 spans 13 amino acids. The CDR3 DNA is TGTGCCATCTCCGGGACTAGCGGGGATGAGCAGTTCTTC. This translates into CAISGTSGDEQFF.

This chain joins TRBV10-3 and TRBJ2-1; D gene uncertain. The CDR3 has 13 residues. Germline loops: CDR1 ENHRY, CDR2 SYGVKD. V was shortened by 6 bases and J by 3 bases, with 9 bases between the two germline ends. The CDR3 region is CAISRDNYNEQFF. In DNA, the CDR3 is TGTGCCATCAGCCGCGACAACTACAATGAGCAGTTCTTC.

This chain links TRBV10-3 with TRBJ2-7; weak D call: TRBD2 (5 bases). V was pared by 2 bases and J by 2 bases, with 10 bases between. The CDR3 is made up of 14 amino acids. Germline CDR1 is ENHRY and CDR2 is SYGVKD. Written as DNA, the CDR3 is TGTGCCATCAGTGAGAACGGGATTCCCTACGAGCAGTACTTC. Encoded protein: CAISENGIPYEQYF.

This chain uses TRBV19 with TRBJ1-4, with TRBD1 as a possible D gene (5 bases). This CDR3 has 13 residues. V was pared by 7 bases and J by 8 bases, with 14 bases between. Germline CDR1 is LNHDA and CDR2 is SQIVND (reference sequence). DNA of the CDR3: TGTGCCAGTACGGGCAGGGAAGGGGAAAAACTGTTTTTT. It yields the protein CASTGREGEKLFF.

CDR3 region: CASSELRVTTGELFF. CDR3 sequence (DNA): TGTGCCAGCAGTGAACTACGGGTCACCACCGGGGAGCTGTTTTTT. V usage is TRBV6-1 and J usage is TRBJ2-2; D is uncertain. The CDR3 is 15 amino acids. The V gene's germline CDR1 is MNHNS and CDR2 SASEGT. V shed 2 bases and J shed 4 bases, with 11 bases lying between them.

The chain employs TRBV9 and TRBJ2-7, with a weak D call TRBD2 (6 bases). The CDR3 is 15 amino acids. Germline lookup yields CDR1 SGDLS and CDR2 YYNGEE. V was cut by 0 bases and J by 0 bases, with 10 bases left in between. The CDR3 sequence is CASSVDLATSYEQYF. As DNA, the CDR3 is TGTGCCAGCAGCGTAGACCTAGCGACCTCCTACGAGCAGTACTTC.

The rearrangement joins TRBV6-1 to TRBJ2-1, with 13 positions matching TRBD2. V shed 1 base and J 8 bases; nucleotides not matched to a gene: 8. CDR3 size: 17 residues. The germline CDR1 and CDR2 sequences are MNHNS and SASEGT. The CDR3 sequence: CASSEGGLAGWVDEQFF. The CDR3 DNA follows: TGTGCCAGCAGTGAAGGGGGACTAGCGGGATGGGTGGATGAGCAGTTCTTC.

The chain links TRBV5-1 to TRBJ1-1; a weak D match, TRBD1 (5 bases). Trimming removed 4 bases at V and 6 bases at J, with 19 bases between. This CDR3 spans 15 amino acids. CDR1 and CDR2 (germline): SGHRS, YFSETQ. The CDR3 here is CASSTRGTPEPEAFF. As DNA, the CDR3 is TGCGCCAGCAGCACGCGCGGGACGCCGGAGCCTGAAGCTTTCTTT.

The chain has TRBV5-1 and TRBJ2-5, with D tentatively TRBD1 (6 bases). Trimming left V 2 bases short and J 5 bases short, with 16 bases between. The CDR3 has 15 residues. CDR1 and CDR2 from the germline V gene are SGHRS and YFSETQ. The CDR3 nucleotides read TGCGCCAGCAGCTTTTTTCATTCCCAGGGGGAGACCCAGTACTTC. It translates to CASSFFHSQGETQYF.

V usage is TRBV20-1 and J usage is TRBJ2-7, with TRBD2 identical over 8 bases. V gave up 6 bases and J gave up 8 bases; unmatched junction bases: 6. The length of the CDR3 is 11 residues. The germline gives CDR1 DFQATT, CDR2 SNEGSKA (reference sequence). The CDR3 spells CSAFPGGKQYF. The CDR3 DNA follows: TGCAGTGCGTTCCCGGGGGGGAAGCAGTACTTC.

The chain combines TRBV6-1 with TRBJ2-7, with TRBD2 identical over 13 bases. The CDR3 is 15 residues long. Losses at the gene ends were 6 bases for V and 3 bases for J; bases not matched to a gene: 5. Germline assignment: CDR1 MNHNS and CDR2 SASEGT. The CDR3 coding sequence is TGTGCCAGCAGCCGGACTAGCGGGAGTTTCTACGAGCAGTACTTC. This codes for CASSRTSGSFYEQYF.